This entry lists 6 T cell receptor beta chains sequenced from one sample in a study of T cells in Graves' hyperthyroidism and ophthalmopathy. Authors of the study amplified TCR beta CDR3 regions from RNA transcripts. The TCR CDR3 was amplified in a first-round RT-PCR using the HTBI primer set. TCRdb ran MiXCR on the multiplex PCR reads and lists one entry per CDR3 protein. The sample includes 300,000 to 450,000 distinct CDR3 sequences, approximately 15% of them seen just once. The sequenced sample was blood. The receptor source for this set is a woman aged 25 to 39 with Graves' ophthalmopathy.

This clonotype has a count of ten or more. The junction does not match germline at one end; this may be a read error. The chain is built from TRBV5-1 and TRBJ2-5, with D unclear. The CDR3 covers 12 residues. Germline lookup yields CDR1 SGHRS and CDR2 YFSETQ. As DNA, the CDR3 is TGCGCCAGCAGCTTGGGAAGTAGACCTGGGAACTTC. Encoded protein: CASSLGSRPGNF.

This clonotype was seen repeatedly, ten times or more. The gene calls are TRBV7-9 and TRBJ2-3; either TRBD1 or TRBD2 may fit D (5 bases each). The CDR3 length is 16 residues. CDR1 and CDR2 (germline): SEHNR, FQNEAQ (reference sequence). Trimming removed 4 bases from V and 3 bases from J, with 17 bases in between. The DNA for the CDR3 is TGTGCCAGCAGCTCCAGGGCAGAGGGATGGACAGATACGCAGTATTTT. This sequence encodes CASSSRAEGWTDTQYF.

There are a few counts of this clonotype. This chain's CDR3 is CASSQESRGGNEQFF. The DNA of the CDR3 is TGTGCCAGCAGCCAAGAATCGCGGGGGGGCAATGAGCAGTTCTTC. The chain employs TRBV4-2 and TRBJ2-1, with TRBD2 identical over 9 bases. Germline V gene sequence: CDR1 LGHNA, CDR2 YNFKEQ. The CDR3 is 15 amino acids. The V segment lost 0 bases and the J segment 6 bases; nucleotides outside the gene matches: 3.

The sample holds many counts of this clonotype. The V call is TRBV5-1, the J call TRBJ2-5, with 10 bases lining up with TRBD2. The V gene's germline CDR1 is SGHRS and CDR2 YFSETQ. This CDR3 contains 16 residues. V lost 1 base, J lost 4 bases, and 7 bases stayed unmatched. The CDR3 sequence is CASSLTSGGVAETQYF. As DNA, the CDR3 is TGCGCCAGCAGCTTGACCAGCGGGGGGGTCGCAGAGACCCAGTACTTC.

This clonotype was counted only a few times. DNA of the CDR3: TGCAGTGCTTACCCGGGTAATCACCCTTACAATGAGCAGTTCTTC. Its translation: CSAYPGNHPYNEQFF. J is TRBJ2-1 and V is TRBV20-1, with D hard to call. Germline V gene lookup returns CDR1 DFQATT and CDR2 SNEGSKA (reference sequence). The CDR3 extends over 15 amino acids. V was shortened by 5 bases and J by 4 bases, with 18 bases between the two germline ends.

This clonotype was observed a handful of times. V gene TRBV24-1 combines with J gene TRBJ2-7; tentative D call: TRBD1 (5 bases). V dropped 3 bases and J dropped 2 bases, with 10 bases sitting between them. CDR1 is KGHDR and CDR2 is SFDVKD in the germline V gene. The length of the CDR3 is 14 residues. In DNA form, the CDR3 reads TGTGCCACCAGTGATCCTGACAGAGCCTACGAGCAGTACTTC. Translated: CATSDPDRAYEQYF.